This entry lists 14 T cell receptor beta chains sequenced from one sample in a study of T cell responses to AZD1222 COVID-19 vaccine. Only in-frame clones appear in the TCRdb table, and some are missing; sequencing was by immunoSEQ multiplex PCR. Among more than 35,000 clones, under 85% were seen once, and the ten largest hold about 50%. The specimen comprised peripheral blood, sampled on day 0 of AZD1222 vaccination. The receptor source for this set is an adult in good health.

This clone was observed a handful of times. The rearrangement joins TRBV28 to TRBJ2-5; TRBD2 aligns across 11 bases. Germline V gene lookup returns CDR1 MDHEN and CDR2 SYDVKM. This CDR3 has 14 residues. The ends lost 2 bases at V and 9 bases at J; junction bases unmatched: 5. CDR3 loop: CASSLVAGGAAQYF. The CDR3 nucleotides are TGTGCCAGCAGTTTAGTAGCGGGGGGGGCGGCCCAGTACTTC.

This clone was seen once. The CDR3 region is CASSRSGGAADTQYF. The CDR3 region has the DNA TGCGCCAGCAGCAGAAGCGGGGGGGCTGCAGATACGCAGTATTTT. V gene TRBV5-1 combines with J gene TRBJ2-3, with TRBD2 matching over 10 bases. The CDR3 loop spans 15 amino acids. V was clipped by 4 bases and J by 4 bases; unmatched bases: 6. Germline CDR1 is SGHRS and CDR2 is YFSETQ.

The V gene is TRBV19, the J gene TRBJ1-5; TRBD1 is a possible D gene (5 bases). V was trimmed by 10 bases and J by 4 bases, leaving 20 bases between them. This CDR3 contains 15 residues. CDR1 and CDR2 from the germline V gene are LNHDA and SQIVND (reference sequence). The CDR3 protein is CATHKGRDSNQPQHF. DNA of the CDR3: TGTGCCACTCACAAGGGGAGGGATAGTAATCAGCCCCAGCATTTT.

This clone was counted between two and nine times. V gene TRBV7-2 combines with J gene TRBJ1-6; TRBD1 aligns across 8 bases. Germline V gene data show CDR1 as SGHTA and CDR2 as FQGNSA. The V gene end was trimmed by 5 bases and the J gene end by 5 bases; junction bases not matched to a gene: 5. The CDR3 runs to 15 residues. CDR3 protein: CASSILTGDNSPLHF. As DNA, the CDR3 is TGTGCCAGCAGCATTCTGACAGGGGATAATTCACCCCTCCACTTT.

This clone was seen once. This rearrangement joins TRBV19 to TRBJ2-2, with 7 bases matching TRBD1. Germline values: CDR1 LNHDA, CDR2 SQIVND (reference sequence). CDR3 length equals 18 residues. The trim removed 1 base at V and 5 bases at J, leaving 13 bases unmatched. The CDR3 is CASSIATYKGAGTGELFF. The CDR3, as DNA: TGTGCCAGTAGTATAGCCACGTATAAGGGGGCCGGAACCGGGGAGCTGTTTTTT.

The CDR3 DNA follows: TGTGCCAGTAGTCCTTGGGCAACAGGGTCAGATACGCAGTATTTT. Its protein is CASSPWATGSDTQYF. This chain uses TRBV19 with TRBJ2-3, with D possibly being TRBD1 (6 bases). This CDR3 is 15 amino acids long. The ends were cut back, 5 bases at V and 4 bases at J, with 16 bases in the middle. CDR1 and CDR2 (germline): LNHDA, SQIVND (reference sequence). Full variable domain (missing parts from reference TRBV19 and TRBJ2-3): DGGITQSPKYLFRKEGQNVTLSCEQNLNHDAMYWYRQDPGQGLRLIYYSQIVNDFQKGDIAEGYSVSREKKESFPLTVTSAQKNPTAFYLCASSPWATGSDTQYFGPGTRLTVL.

CDR3 sequence reads: CASSLAARSTGELFF. CDR3 in DNA: TGTGCCAGCAGCTTAGCGGCACGTAGCACCGGGGAGCTGTTTTTT. The rearrangement links TRBV7-6 to TRBJ2-2; D unresolved. Germline loops: CDR1 SGHVS, CDR2 FNYEAQ. This CDR3 contains 15 residues. The V end lost 0 bases, the J end lost 4 bases, and 9 bases lay between the germline ends.

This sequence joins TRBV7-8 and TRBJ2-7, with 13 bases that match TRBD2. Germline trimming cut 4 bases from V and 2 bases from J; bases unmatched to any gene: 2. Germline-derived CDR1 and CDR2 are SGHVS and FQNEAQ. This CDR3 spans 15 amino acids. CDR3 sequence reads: CASSSTSGGAYEQYF. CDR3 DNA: TGTGCCAGCAGCTCCACTAGCGGGGGGGCCTACGAGCAGTACTTC. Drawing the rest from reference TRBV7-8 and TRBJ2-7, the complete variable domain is GAGVSQSPRYKVAKRGQDVALRCDPISGHVSLFWYQQALGQGPEFLTYFQNEAQLDKSGLPSDRFFAERPEGSVSTLKIQRTQQEDSAVYLCASSSTSGGAYEQYFGPGTRLTVT.

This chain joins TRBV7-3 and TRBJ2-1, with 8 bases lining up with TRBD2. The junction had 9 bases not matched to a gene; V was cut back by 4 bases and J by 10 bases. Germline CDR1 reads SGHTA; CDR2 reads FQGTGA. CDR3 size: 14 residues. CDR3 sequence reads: CASSSYRLAPEQFF. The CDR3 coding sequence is TGTGCCAGCAGCTCGTATAGACTAGCGCCCGAGCAGTTCTTC.

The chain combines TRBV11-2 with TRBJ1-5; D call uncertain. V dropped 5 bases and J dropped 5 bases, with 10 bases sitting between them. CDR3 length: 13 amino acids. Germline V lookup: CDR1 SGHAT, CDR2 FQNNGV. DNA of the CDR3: TGTGCCAGCAGCCGGGATCTTGATCAGCCCCAGCATTTT. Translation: CASSRDLDQPQHF.

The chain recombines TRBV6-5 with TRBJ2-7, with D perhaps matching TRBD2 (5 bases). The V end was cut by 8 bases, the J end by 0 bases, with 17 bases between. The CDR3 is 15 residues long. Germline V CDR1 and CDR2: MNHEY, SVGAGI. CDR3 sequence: CASAAGSTGSYEQYF. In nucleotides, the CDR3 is TGTGCCAGCGCGGCTGGGAGTACCGGCTCCTACGAGCAGTACTTC.

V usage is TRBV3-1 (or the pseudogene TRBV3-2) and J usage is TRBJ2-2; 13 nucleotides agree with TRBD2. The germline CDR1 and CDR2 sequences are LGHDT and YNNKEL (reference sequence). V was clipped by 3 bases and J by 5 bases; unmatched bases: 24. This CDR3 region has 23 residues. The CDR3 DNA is TGTGCCAGCAGCCAGCCTGGATGGGGACTCCTCACTAGCGGGGGGGCCCGGACCGGGGAGCTGTTTTTT. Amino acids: CASSQPGWGLLTSGGARTGELFF.

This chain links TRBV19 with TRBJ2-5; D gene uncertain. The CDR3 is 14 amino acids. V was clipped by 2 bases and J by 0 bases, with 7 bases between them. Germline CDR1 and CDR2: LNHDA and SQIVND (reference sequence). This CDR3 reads CASSIKGNQETQYF. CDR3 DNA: TGTGCCAGTAGTATAAAAGGGAACCAAGAGACCCAGTACTTC.

This chain's CDR3 is CASSLRGDSYEQYF. CDR3 bases: TGCGCCAGCAGCTTGCGAGGGGACTCCTACGAGCAGTACTTC. This rearrangement joins TRBV5-1 to TRBJ2-7; either TRBD1 or TRBD2 may fit D (5 bases each). The CDR3 runs to 14 residues. Trimming took 1 base from V and 0 from J, leaving 8 bases between them. The germline gives CDR1 SGHRS, CDR2 YFSETQ.